The clone carrying this TCR beta chain occurred a few times. Clones were sequenced by immunoSEQ multiplex PCR, and TCRdb holds only the in-frame ones, with some missing. In the table there are around 94,000 clones, roughly 92% of which are singletons. The data originate from a study of blood T cell repertoires in COVID-19. The CDR3 loop spans 14 amino acids. Germline CDR1 is MNHEY and CDR2 is SMNVEV (reference sequence). V was trimmed by 2 bases and J by 2 bases, leaving 10 bases between them. Sequencing was performed on peripheral blood. The rearrangement joins TRBV27 to TRBJ2-7; the D gene is possibly TRBD1 (6 bases). The TCR originated in a woman aged 50 to 65 with COVID-19, enrolled during active disease. The CDR3 sequence is CASSLRTEAYEQYF. As DNA, the CDR3 is TGTGCCAGCAGTTTAAGGACAGAGGCCTACGAGCAGTACTTC.